This entry features one T cell receptor (beta chain) sequence. Germline lookup yields CDR1 SQVTM and CDR2 ANQGSEA. V was clipped by 5 bases and J by 9 bases, with 14 bases between them. This CDR3 is built from 12 residues. This sample is part of a study of PD-L1 blockade in urothelial cancer. Whole-study context: Males with urothelial cancer arising in the bladder constituted most of the roughly 30 patients. Prior chemotherapy in patients spanned 0 to 3 regimens. Blood gave a median roughly 140,000 T cells. Timepoints chosen for blood analysis were 3 weeks (second dose) and 6 weeks after treatment start.

The protocol was immunoSEQ multiplex PCR, while the TCRdb copy is restricted to in-frame clones and leaves out a portion. The profile shows fewer than 75,000 clones, approximately 80% of them singletons. The TCR sequence derives from a man in his sixties or seventies with urothelial cancer. Sequencing was performed on PBMCs, taken around atezolizumab (anti-PD-L1) treatment. The V gene is TRBV29-1, the J gene TRBJ2-1; TRBD2 is a possible D gene (5 bases). The CDR3 DNA reads as TGCAGCGTTAGCGGCTCTGGAGGTGAGCAGTTCTTC. Its translation is CSVSGSGGEQFF.